Described below is a single TCR beta chain sequence and its context. The sample comes from a study of cytomegalovirus exposure and HLA in healthy donors. A multiplex PCR was run with 60 Vbeta primers and 13 Jbeta primers. Clones were sequenced by immunoSEQ multiplex PCR, and TCRdb holds only the in-frame ones, with some missing. This table has approximately 76,000 clones, about 69% appearing once. V was shortened by 0 bases and J by 9 bases, with 11 bases between the two germline ends. The length of the CDR3 is 13 residues. Germline V gene lookup returns CDR1 MNHNY and CDR2 SVGAGI (reference sequence).

The sample was PBMCs. The TCR was taken from a woman in her 40s in good health and CMV-seropositive. The chain is built from TRBV6-6 and TRBJ1-1; D is unresolved. The CDR3 nucleotides are TGTGCCAGCAGTTACTCCGGGGATGCTCAAGCTTTCTTT. Encoded protein: CASSYSGDAQAFF.